This T cell receptor beta chain emerged from a study of blood T cell repertoires in COVID-19. Libraries were prepared by immunoSEQ multiplex PCR; TCRdb keeps only in-frame clonotypes and omits some of them. The sample includes about 380,000 clones, approximately 90% seen only once; the top ten take about 1.1%. The germline gives CDR1 SGHAT, CDR2 FQNNGV. This CDR3 has 15 residues. J lost 2 bases, V lost 5 bases, and 6 bases had no gene match. Sequencing was carried out using PBMCs or T cells enriched from blood (not recorded which). The sequence came from a woman under 30 who had recovered from COVID-19. The chain combines TRBV11-2 with TRBJ2-3; 8 nucleotides agree with TRBD1. CDR3 in DNA: TGTGCCAGCAGCCCAGGACAGGGAGACACAGATACGCAGTATTTT. Protein product: CASSPGQGDTDTQYF.